This T cell receptor beta chain stems from a study of blood T cell repertoires in COVID-19. Germline V gene lookup returns CDR1 MNHEY and CDR2 SMNVEV (reference sequence). The CDR3 is 14 residues long. The junction had 2 bases not matched to a gene; V was cut back by 5 bases and J by 4 bases. As handled by the study authors: Amplified reference gene primers provided the basis for estimating nucleated cell counts. Sequencing was performed with immunoSEQ multiplex PCR; in TCRdb, only in-frame clones are kept and a portion is missing. The DNA gave D and trimming, while V, J and clone size come from that table. The sample includes some 340,000 clones, about 85% of them seen just once. The sample holds one count of this clone. This CDR3 is also generated by other DNA sequences in the sample.

The sequence was collected from a woman between 18 and 29 years old with acute or convalescent COVID-19. Sequenced sample: peripheral blood. V gene TRBV27 combines with J gene TRBJ1-5; 10 bases line up with TRBD1. The CDR3 protein is CASSPGQGNQPQHF. The CDR3, as DNA: TGTGCCAGCAGTCCGGGACAGGGGAATCAGCCCCAGCATTTT.